This is a list of T cell receptor beta chains from one sample in a study of human T cells and chemical hapten exposure. Via MiXCR, TCRdb re-called the RACE reads, giving one row per CDR3 protein. The sample carries 150,000 to 200,000 distinct CDR3 sequences, almost 30% recorded once. The starting material was whole blood, obtained in connection with sensitization to the hapten diphenylcyclopropenone (DPC). The receptors were gathered from a woman under 40 with alopecia areata. Some clones in this sample may be carry-over from other donors' samples. The CDR3 runs from the conserved cysteine through the conserved F or W. The order of the fields is V gene, J gene, CDR3 protein.

>TRBV4-2|TRBJ2-1
CASSPSTIASGRNEQFF
>TRBV30|TRBJ2-2
CAWTSTGVTGELFF
>TRBV5-1|TRBJ1-5
CASSTGTGGQPQHF
>TRBV7-9|TRBJ2-3
CASSPLDVAGGTDTQYF
>TRBV6-2/TRBV6-3|TRBJ2-7
CASRIALGQGKEQYF
>TRBV5-1|TRBJ2-2
CASSFSRAGELFF
>TRBV2|TRBJ2-6
CASFTGGATGANVLTF
>TRBV7-2|TRBJ1-4
CASSPGVTTNEKLFF
>TRBV6-1|TRBJ1-3
CASSPQGPGNTIYF
>TRBV4-1|TRBJ2-4
CASSQFYFGETAKNIQYF
>TRBV5-1|TRBJ1-1
CASSLPGVEAFF
>TRBV10-3|TRBJ2-7
CAISESGQGAREQYF
>TRBV5-6|TRBJ2-3
CASSFWRTDTQYF
>TRBV7-8|TRBJ2-7
CASSFGGPTYEQYF